This T cell receptor beta chain was recorded in a study of graft-versus-host responses after intestinal transplantation (dated by TCRdb to the early 2020s). Looking at the study overall: The transplants that recipients received were multivisceral, liver-intestinal, or isolated intestinal. Every recipient was given anti-thymocyte globulin induction, then maintenance tacrolimus and steroids for 2 to 4 years. Bulk TCR-beta CDR3 sequencing was used to track graft-versus-host and host-versus-graft alloreactive T cell clones in the graft, circulation and bone marrow after intestinal transplantation. To identify alloreactive clones, pre-transplant mixed lymphocyte reaction products were sequenced and then compared with unstimulated pre-transplant donor and recipient T cells. The cohort enrolled roughly 25 intestinal transplant recipients including one retransplant, and a few patients lacking pretransplant specimens were excluded. Donor T cell macrochimerism was defined as a peak of at least 4% donor T cells among recipient peripheral blood mononuclear cells. Rather than going through the commercial service, samples from a few later patients were sequenced in-house on an Illumina MiSeq and processed with MiXCR. Broad study findings and their caveats: The relatively low number and heterogeneity of intestinal transplant patients limited the conclusions. Early after transplant, declines in HvG clones were associated with peak levels of circulating GvH clones. GvH clones were detected in recipient bone marrow, and some appeared earlier in ileal mucosa or blood, consistent with an intestinal mucosal origin. High GvH to HvG T cell clonal ratios were observed in the allografts of patients with donor T cell macrochimerism.

The cysteine opens and the phenylalanine closes a CDR3 of 12 amino acids. The read is trimmed to its CDR3 DNA, 36 bases read in frame from base 1. The trim is 6 bases for V and 8 bases for J, with a gap of 11 bases between the germline ends. The germline V gene provides CDR1 MDHEN and CDR2 SYDVKM. Libraries came from the immunoSEQ multiplex PCR assay. For most patients, genomic DNA was isolated with the Qiagen DNeasy Blood and Tissue Kit and sent frozen to Adaptive Biotechnologies for TCR sequencing. For most patients, high-throughput TCR-beta CDR3 sequencing of genomic DNA was performed by Adaptive Biotechnologies. Per the source publication's procedure: Adaptive's ImmunoSEQ software supplied the TCR sequencing data for 15 to 20 patients, while MiXCR and VDJtools were used to process three other patients. CD4 versus CD8 sorting errors were corrected by removing sequences found in both subsets at a frequency ratio below 5:1. CDR3 nucleotide sequences shared between donor and recipient were removed because their origin could not be assigned. At least 2-fold expansion over unstimulated cells and a minimum CFSE-low frequency of 0.002% (template counts) or 0.001% (read counts) were required for clones to be classified as alloreactive. A clone was considered mappable if detected in the sequenced pre-transplant spleen, lymph node, or MLR CFSE-low populations of the donor or recipient. Cumulative frequency of alloreactive clones was calculated as a percentage of all sequences weighted by copy number. Here the immuneACCESS table is served through TCRdb, limited to in-frame sequences with V and J called. Missing clones are a known gap in these copies; in checked studies unresolved V genes cover under half, and the rest lacks a known reason. Clone size and V and J calls were adopted from that table, with D and trimming inferred from the DNA. The sample records tens of thousands of clones, roughly 90% of which are singletons. The ten top clones hold 2% to 3% of the sample.

This clone is medium-sized (0.01 to 0.1%). Its antigen is currently not known. No clone much larger than this one lies a single base away; base qualities are absent. This specimen's time point label, interpreted: cells obtained before transplantation from donor or recipient. CD3+CD4+ and CD3+CD8+ populations were FACS-sorted from unstimulated pre-transplant donor and recipient cells taken from spleen or lymph nodes. The sequence was obtained from a human donor who received an intestinal transplant. Recombination linked TRBV28 to TRBJ1-5; the D gene assignment is ambiguous. The material was unstimulated CD8+ T cells sorted from spleen or lymph node cells, obtained before intestinal transplant. The CDR3 region has the sequence CASRAGSEPQHF. The bases read TGTGCCAGCAGGGCGGGTTCAGAGCCCCAGCATTTT.